Below are 9 T cell receptor beta chains sequenced from a single sample in a study of T cells in Graves' hyperthyroidism and ophthalmopathy (dated by TCRdb to the late 2010s). Libraries were made using multiplex PCR. The sequencer listed for this sample is Illumina HiSeq 2000. The TCR beta CDR3 regions were amplified from the RNA transcripts. The TCR CDR3 was subjected to a first round of RT-PCR using the HTBI primer set and the Qiagen OneStep RT-PCR kit. TCRdb reprocessed the public reads (quality trimming at Q25 with fastp, clone calling with MiXCR) and kept in-frame beta chains. Rows merge per CDR3 protein into single entries with the most common DNA and genes. This sample has 500,000 to 650,000 distinct CDR3 sequences in its table, and under 20% of those were observed once. Together, the top ten hold roughly 15% of the sample. The sequenced sample consisted of blood. All receptors come from a woman between 18 and 29 years old with Graves' ophthalmopathy.

This clonotype was observed many times. The genes are TRBV30 and TRBJ1-5; D is unresolved. Germline V CDR1 and CDR2: GTSNPN, SVGIG (reference sequence). This CDR3 region has 14 residues. Trimming removed 2 bases from V and 1 base from J, with 9 bases in between. The CDR3 DNA reads TGTGCCTGGAGTAGGAGGGAGAGCAATCAGCCCCAGCATTTT. It encodes CAWSRRESNQPQHF.

This clonotype was counted at least ten times. The chain is built from TRBV15 and TRBJ2-1; TRBD1 matches 10 bases. This CDR3 is built from 16 residues. The J segment lost 12 bases and the V segment lost 1 base, leaving 12 bases of the junction unmatched. Germline CDR1 LNHNV, CDR2 YYDKDF (reference sequence). This CDR3 is CATSRVATGTGALQFF. CDR3 coding DNA: TGTGCCACCAGCAGAGTGGCGACCGGGACAGGGGCGTTGCAGTTCTTC. Filled out from reference TRBV15 and TRBJ2-1, the complete variable domain reads DAMVIQNPRYQVTQFGKPVTLSCSQTLNHNVMYWYQQKSSQAPKLLFHYYDKDFNNEADTPDNFQSRRPNTSFCFLDIRSPGLGDTAMYLCATSRVATGTGALQFFGPGTRLTVL.

This clonotype was seen at least ten times. The chain couples TRBV12-3 or TRBV12-4 to TRBJ2-7; tentatively, D is TRBD1 (6 bases). The CDR3 extends over 12 amino acids. V was pared by 2 bases and J by 7 bases, with 9 bases between. CDR3 nucleotides: TGTGCCAGCAGTTTACGAGGGGGTGAGCAGTACTTC. As protein: CASSLRGGEQYF.

This clonotype was detected ten times or more. This sequence joins TRBV5-8 and TRBJ2-1; the D gene is possibly TRBD2 (6 bases). The V end was cut by 4 bases, the J end by 4 bases, with 15 bases between. The CDR3 extends over 15 amino acids. CDR1 is SGHTS and CDR2 is YDEGEE in the germline V gene. CDR3 loop: CASSRRDSGYNEQFF. The DNA of the CDR3 is TGTGCCAGCAGCCGCCGGGACTCTGGGTACAATGAGCAGTTCTTC.

There are many counts of this clonotype. The rearrangement links TRBV2 to TRBJ2-1, with TRBD2 identical over 10 bases. Germline V gene data show CDR1 as SNHLY and CDR2 as FYNNEI. With V trimmed by 4 bases and J by 7 bases, 4 bases remained unmatched. The CDR3 consists of 14 residues. CDR3 coding DNA: TGTGCCAGCAGTGTACAGCGGGGGGGTAATGAGCAGTTCTTC. Translating it yields CASSVQRGGNEQFF.

This clonotype has at least ten counts. The chain recombines TRBV5-8 with TRBJ1-2; the D is unclear. CDR1 is SGHTS, CDR2 YDEGEE, per germline. V was clipped by 0 bases and J by 5 bases, with 14 bases between them. This CDR3 is built from 15 residues. CDR3 DNA sequence: TGTGCCAGCAGCTTGGATCCAGGACCTTTTTATGGCTACACCTTC. It is translated as CASSLDPGPFYGYTF.

This clonotype was seen repeatedly, ten times or more. This chain links TRBV12-3 or TRBV12-4 with TRBJ2-3, with D unclear. The V gene lost 1 base and the J gene lost 2 bases, with 13 bases spanning the gap. The CDR3 has 16 residues. CDR3 loop: CASSLDGTAHTDTQYF. The CDR3 nucleotides are TGTGCCAGCAGTTTAGATGGCACTGCTCACACAGATACGCAGTATTTT.

This chain connects TRBV28 to TRBJ1-5; D unresolved. CDR1 and CDR2 (germline): MDHEN, SYDVKM. The CDR3 extends over 11 amino acids. This CDR3 reads CAVDSNQPQHF. CDR3 in DNA: TGTGCTGTGGACAGCAATCAGCCCCAGCATTTT.

The CDR3 loop reads CATSTPARGTEAFF. CDR3 in DNA: TGTGCCACCAGCACCCCCGCACGGGGCACTGAAGCTTTCTTT. The genes are TRBV15 and TRBJ1-1; the D is unclear. There are 14 residues in the CDR3. Trimming took off 4 bases at V and 4 bases at J, with 13 bases between the two ends. Per germline, CDR1 LNHNV and CDR2 YYDKDF (reference sequence).